Here is one T cell receptor beta chain with its context. The data originate from a study of cytotoxic CD8 clonotypes in ibrutinib-treated CLL. Overall study context: After a median of around six years, roughly 15 patients stayed remitted and some 12 progressed; responses had been partial in approximately 24 and complete in 2. Response sampling took place at median roughly twelve months of treatment, range 6 to 36.

Germline CDR1 and CDR2: SGHRS and YFSETQ. The germline V and J ends were trimmed by 4 bases and 5 bases, with 22 bases remaining between them. The CDR3 is made up of 16 amino acids. Some clones are missing from TCRdb's copy, which holds only in-frame ones; the method was immunoSEQ multiplex PCR. The repertoire holds 130,000 to 150,000 clones, roughly 90% seen once, with roughly 10% in the top ten. Specimen: PBMCs, collected after 12 months of ibrutinib treatment. The chain is built from TRBV5-1 and TRBJ2-7, with D unclear. The sequence derives from a human donor with chronic lymphocytic leukemia. CDR3 sequence: CASSPRRTREEHEQYF. Written as DNA, the CDR3 is TGCGCCAGCAGCCCACGTAGGACCCGCGAAGAACACGAGCAGTACTTC.